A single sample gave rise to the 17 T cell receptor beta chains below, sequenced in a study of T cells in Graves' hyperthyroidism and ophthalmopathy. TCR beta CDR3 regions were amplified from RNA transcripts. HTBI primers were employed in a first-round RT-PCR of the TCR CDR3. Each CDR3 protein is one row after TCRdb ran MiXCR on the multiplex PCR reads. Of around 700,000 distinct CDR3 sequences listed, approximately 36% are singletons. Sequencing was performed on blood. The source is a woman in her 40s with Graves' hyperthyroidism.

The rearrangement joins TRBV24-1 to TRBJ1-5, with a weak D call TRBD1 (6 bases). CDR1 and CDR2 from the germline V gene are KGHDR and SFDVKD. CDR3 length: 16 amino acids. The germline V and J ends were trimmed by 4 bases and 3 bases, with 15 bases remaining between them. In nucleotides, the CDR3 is TGTGCCACCAGTGAAAACAGGGACCGCCCCAATCAGCCCCAGCATTTT. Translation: CATSENRDRPNQPQHF.

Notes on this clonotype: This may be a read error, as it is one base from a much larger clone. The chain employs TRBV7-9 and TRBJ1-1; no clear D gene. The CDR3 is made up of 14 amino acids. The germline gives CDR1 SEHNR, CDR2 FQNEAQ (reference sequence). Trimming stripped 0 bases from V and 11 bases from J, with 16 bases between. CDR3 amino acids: CASSLALGSPVAFF. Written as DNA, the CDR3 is TGTGCCAGCAGCTTAGCGCTCGGGAGCCCCGTGGCTTTCTTT.

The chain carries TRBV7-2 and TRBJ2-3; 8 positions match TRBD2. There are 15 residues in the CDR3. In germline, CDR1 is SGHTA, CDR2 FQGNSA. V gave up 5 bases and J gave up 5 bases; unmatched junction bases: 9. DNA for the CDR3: TGTGCCAGCAGCCAAGCAGGGGCGGGAGGAGATACGCAGTATTTT. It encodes CASSQAGAGGDTQYF.

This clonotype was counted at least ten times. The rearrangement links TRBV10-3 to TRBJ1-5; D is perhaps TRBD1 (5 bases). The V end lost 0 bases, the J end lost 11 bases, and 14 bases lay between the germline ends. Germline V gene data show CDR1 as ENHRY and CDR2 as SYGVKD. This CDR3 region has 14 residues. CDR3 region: CAISESDGGRSQHF. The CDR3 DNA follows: TGTGCCATCAGTGAGTCGGACGGGGGAAGGTCCCAGCATTTT.

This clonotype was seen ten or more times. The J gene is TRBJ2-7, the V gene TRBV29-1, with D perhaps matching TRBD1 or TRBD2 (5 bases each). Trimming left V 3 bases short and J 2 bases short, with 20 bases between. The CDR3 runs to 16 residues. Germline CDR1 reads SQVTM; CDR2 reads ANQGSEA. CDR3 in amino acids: CSVDSAGRGATYEQYF. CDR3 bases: TGCAGCGTTGATAGCGCCGGTCGAGGGGCCACCTACGAGCAGTACTTC.

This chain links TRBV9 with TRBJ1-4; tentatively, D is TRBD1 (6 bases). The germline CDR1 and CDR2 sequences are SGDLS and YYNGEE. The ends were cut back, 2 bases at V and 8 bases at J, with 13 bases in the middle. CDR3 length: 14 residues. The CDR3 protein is CASSVTGLGEKLFF. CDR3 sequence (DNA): TGTGCCAGCAGCGTTACAGGGTTGGGGGAAAAACTGTTTTTT.

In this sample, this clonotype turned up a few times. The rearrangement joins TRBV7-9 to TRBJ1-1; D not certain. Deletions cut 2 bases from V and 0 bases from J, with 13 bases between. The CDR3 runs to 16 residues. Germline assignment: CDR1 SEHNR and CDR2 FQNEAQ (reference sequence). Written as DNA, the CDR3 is TGTGCCAGCAGCTTAACCCAGGCCCCTATGAACACTGAAGCTTTCTTT. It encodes CASSLTQAPMNTEAFF. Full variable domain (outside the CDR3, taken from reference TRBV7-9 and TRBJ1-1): DTGVSQNPRHKITKRGQNVTFRCDPISEHNRLYWYRQTLGQGPEFLTYFQNEAQLEKSRLLSDRFSAERPKGSFSTLEIQRTEQGDSAMYLCASSLTQAPMNTEAFFGQGTRLTVV.

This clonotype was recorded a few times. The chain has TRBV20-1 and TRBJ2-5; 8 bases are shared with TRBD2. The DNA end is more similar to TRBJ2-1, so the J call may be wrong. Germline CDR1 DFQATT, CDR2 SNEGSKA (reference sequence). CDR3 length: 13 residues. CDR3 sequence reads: CSASELAEGEQFF. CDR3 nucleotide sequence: TGCAGTGCTAGTGAACTAGCGGAGGGTGAGCAGTTCTTC.

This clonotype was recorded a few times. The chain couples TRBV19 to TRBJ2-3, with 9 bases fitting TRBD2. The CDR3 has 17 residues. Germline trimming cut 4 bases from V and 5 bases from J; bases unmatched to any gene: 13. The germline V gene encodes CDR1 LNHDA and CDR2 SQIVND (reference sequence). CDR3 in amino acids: CASSNPLYSGRKDTQYF. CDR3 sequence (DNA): TGTGCCAGTAGTAACCCCCTTTATAGCGGGAGAAAAGATACGCAGTATTTT.

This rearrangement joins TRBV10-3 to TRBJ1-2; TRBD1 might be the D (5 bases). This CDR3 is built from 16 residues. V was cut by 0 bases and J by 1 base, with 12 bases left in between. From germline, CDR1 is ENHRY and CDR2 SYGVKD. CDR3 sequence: CAISESRTTFNYGYTF. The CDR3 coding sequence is TGTGCCATCAGTGAGTCGAGGACAACCTTTAACTATGGCTACACCTTC.

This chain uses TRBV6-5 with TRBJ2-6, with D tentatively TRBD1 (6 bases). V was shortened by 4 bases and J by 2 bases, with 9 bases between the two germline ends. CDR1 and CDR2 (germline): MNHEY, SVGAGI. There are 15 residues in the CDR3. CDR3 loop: CASSLYRAGANVLTF. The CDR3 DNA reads TGTGCCAGCAGTTTATACAGGGCTGGGGCCAACGTCCTGACTTTC.

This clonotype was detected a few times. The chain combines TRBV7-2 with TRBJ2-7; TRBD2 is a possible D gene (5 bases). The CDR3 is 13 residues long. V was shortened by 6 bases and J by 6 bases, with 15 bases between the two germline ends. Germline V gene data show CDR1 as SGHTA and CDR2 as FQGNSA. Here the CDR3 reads CASSVVEGTEQYF. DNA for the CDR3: TGTGCCAGCAGTGTAGTAGAGGGTACCGAGCAGTACTTC.

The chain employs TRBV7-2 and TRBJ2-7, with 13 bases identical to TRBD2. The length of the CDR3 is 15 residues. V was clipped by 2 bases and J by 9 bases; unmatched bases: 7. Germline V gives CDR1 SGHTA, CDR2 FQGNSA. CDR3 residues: CASSLTSGGAARQYF. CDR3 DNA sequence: TGTGCCAGCAGCTTAACTAGCGGGGGGGCCGCTAGGCAGTACTTC.

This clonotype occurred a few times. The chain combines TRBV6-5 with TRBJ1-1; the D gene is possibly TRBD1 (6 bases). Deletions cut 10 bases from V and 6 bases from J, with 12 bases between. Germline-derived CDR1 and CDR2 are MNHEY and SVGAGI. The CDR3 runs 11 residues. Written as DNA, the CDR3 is TGTGCCACGCTACGGACAGCTGAAGCTTTCTTT. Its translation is CATLRTAEAFF.

The CDR3 is CATGTARDGYTF. The CDR3 nucleotides read TGTGCCACTGGGACAGCCAGGGATGGCTACACCTTC. The chain employs TRBV10-3 and TRBJ1-2, with 7 bases fitting TRBD1. The germline V gene encodes CDR1 ENHRY and CDR2 SYGVKD. The CDR3 spans 12 residues. The trim removed 10 bases at V and 6 bases at J, leaving 8 bases unmatched.

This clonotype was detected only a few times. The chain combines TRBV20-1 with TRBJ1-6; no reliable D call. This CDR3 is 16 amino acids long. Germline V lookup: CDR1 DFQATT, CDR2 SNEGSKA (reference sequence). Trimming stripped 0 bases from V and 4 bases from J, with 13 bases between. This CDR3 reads CSARDGGLLYNSPLHF. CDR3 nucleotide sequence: TGCAGTGCTAGAGATGGTGGACTTTTGTATAATTCACCCCTCCACTTT.

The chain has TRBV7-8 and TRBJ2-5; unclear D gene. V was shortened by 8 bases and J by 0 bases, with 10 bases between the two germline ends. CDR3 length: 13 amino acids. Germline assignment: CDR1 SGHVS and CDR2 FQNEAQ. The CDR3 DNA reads TGTGCCAGCGCCACAACGTACCAAGAGACCCAGTACTTC. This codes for CASATTYQETQYF.